This T cell receptor beta chain was captured in a study of vaccination effects on CD4 cells after COVID-19. About the research overall: Samples were taken post-vaccine, and their median timing was 72 days after the second dose. Study results and limitations: Cross-reactivity with common cold coronaviruses was shown by only 1 of 255 vaccine-induced clones in healthy vaccinees.

Unmatched junction bases numbered 10, after V lost 5 bases and J lost 2 bases. The CDR3 length is 17 residues. Germline CDR1 and CDR2: SGHTA and FQGNSA. This clone was observed a few times. The antigen remains undetermined. With the ViraFEST assay, the study expanded antigen-specific CD4+ T cells using viral peptide pools, then sequenced them. CD4+ T cells were isolated after around ten days of culture. BNT162b2 vaccine or mRNA-1273 vaccine was given to participants in two doses. The vaccine recipients had no prior SARS-CoV-2 infection, with negative nucleocapsid antibodies. On both days 3 and 7, half of the culture medium was replaced with IL-2 medium. Some clones are missing from TCRdb's copy, which holds only in-frame ones; the method was immunoSEQ multiplex PCR. The table includes roughly 63,000 clones, approximately 78% detected once.

This receptor was identified in a human donor who received a COVID-19 vaccine. J is TRBJ1-3 and V is TRBV7-2; 9 nucleotides match TRBD1. The sequences come from CD4+ T cells from PBMCs cultured with HCoV-OC43 spike peptides, collected after COVID-19 vaccination. Indicated subset: HCoV-OC43 spike overlapping peptide pool stimulation. The CDR3 region has the DNA TGTGCCAGCAGCGATACCGGACAGGGGAGGACTGGAAACACCATATATTTT. Translating it yields CASSDTGQGRTGNTIYF.